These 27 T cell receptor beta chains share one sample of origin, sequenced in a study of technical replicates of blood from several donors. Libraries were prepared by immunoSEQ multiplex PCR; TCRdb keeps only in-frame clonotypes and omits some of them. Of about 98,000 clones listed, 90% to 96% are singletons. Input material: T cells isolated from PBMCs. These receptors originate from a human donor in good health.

CDR3: CASSYRVVQGGIYEQYF. The CDR3 DNA reads as TGCGCCAGCAGCTATCGAGTAGTACAGGGGGGTATCTACGAGCAGTACTTC. The J gene is TRBJ2-7, the V gene TRBV4-1; TRBD1 matches at 8 bases. V lost 5 bases, J lost 3 bases, and 15 bases stayed unmatched. The germline V gene encodes CDR1 MGHRA and CDR2 YSYEKL. This CDR3 is 17 amino acids long.

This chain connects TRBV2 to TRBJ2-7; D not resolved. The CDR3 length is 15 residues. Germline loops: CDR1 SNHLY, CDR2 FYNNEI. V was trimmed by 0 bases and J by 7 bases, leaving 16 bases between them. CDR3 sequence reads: CASSEALLPVGEQYF. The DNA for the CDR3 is TGTGCCAGCAGTGAAGCGCTCTTGCCGGTTGGTGAGCAGTACTTC. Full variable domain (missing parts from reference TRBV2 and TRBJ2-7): EPEVTQTPSHQVTQMGQEVILRCVPISNHLYFYWYRQILGQKVEFLVSFYNNEISEKSEIFDDQFSVERPDGSNFTLKIRSTKLEDSAMYFCASSEALLPVGEQYFGPGTRLTVT.

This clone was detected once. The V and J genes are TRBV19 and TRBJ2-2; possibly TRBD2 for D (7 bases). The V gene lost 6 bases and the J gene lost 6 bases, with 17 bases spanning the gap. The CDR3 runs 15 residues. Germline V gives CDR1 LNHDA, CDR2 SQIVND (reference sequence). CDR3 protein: CASRRWGGLSGELFF. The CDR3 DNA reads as TGTGCCAGTAGACGATGGGGGGGCCTGTCCGGGGAGCTGTTTTTT.

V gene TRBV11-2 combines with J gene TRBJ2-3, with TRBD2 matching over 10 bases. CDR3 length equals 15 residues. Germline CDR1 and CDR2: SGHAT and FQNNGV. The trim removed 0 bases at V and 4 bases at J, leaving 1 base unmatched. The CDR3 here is CASSLDSGRSDTQYF. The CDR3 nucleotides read TGTGCCAGCAGCTTAGATAGCGGGAGGTCAGATACGCAGTATTTT.

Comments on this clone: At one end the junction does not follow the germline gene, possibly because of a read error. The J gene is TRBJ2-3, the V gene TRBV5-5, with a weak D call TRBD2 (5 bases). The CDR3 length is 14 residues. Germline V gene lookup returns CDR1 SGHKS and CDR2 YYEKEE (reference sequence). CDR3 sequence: CASILGLAGDTQYF. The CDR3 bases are TGTGCCAGCATCTTGGGCCTAGCTGGGGATACGCAGTATTTT.

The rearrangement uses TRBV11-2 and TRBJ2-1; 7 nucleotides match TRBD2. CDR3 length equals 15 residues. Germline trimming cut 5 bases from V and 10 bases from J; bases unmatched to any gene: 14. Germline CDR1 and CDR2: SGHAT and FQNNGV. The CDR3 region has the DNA TGTGCCAGCAGCCCTCCCGGGACTAATTTCGACGAGCAGTTCTTC. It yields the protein CASSPPGTNFDEQFF. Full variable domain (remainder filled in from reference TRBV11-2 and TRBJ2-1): EAGVAQSPRYKIIEKRQSVAFWCNPISGHATLYWYQQILGQGPKLLIQFQNNGVVDDSQLPKDRFSAERLKGVDSTLKIQPAKLEDSAVYLCASSPPGTNFDEQFFGPGTRLTVL.

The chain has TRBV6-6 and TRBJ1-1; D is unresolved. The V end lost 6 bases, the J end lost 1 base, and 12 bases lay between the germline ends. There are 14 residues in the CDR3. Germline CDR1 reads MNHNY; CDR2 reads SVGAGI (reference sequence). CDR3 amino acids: CASSPEEWNTEAFF. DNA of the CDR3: TGTGCCAGCAGCCCCGAGGAGTGGAACACTGAAGCTTTCTTT.

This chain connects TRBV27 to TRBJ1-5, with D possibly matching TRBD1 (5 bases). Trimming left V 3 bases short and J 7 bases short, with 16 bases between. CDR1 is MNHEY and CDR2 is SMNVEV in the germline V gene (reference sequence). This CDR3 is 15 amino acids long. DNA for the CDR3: TGTGCCAGCAGTTTCGGGGGAGGGGTTATACAGCCCCAGCATTTT. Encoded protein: CASSFGGGVIQPQHF.

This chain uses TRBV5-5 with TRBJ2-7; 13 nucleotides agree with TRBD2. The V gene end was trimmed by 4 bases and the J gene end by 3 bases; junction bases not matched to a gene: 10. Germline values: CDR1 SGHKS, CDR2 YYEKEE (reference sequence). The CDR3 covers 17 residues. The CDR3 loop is CASSPGTSGTGIYEQYF. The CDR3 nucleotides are TGTGCCAGCAGCCCCGGGACTAGCGGGACGGGGATCTACGAGCAGTACTTC.

The CDR3 DNA follows: TGCAGCGCCCGACAGCCTTCCCCCTCAGGGAAACTGTTTTTT. This sequence encodes CSARQPSPSGKLFF. The chain joins TRBV29-1 to TRBJ1-4, with D possibly matching TRBD1 (5 bases). V shed 7 bases and J shed 11 bases, with 23 bases lying between them. The CDR3 loop spans 14 amino acids. From germline, CDR1 is SQVTM and CDR2 ANQGSEA. Complete variable domain (other parts from reference TRBV29-1 and TRBJ1-4): SAVISQKPSRDICQRGTSLTIQCQVDSQVTMMFWYRQQPGQSLTLIATANQGSEATYESGFVIDKFPISRPNLTFSTLTVSNMSPEDSSIYLCSARQPSPSGKLFFGSGTQLSVL.

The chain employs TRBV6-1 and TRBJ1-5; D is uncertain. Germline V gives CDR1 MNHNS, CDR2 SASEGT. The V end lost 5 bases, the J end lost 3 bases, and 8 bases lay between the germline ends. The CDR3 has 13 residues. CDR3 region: CASSRHHNQPQHF. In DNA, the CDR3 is TGTGCCAGCAGTAGACACCACAATCAGCCCCAGCATTTT.

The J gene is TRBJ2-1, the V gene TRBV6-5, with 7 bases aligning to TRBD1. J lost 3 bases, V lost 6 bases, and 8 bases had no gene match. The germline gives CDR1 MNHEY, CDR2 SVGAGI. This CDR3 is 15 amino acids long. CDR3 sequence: CASRLDRAIYNEQFF. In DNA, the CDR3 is TGTGCCAGCAGGCTCGACAGGGCTATCTACAATGAGCAGTTCTTC.

CDR3 protein: CASSSGGGASGNTIYF. In DNA form, the CDR3 reads TGTGCCAGCAGCTCCGGGGGAGGGGCGAGTGGAAACACCATATATTTT. The chain recombines TRBV7-8 with TRBJ1-3; maybe TRBD1 (5 bases). V gave up 4 bases and J gave up 3 bases, with 16 bases separating them. CDR1 is SGHVS and CDR2 is FQNEAQ in the germline V gene. This CDR3 has 16 residues.

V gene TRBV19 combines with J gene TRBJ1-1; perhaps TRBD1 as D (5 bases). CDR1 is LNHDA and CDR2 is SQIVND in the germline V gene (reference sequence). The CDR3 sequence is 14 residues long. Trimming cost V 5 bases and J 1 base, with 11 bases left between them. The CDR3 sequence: CASSDVQGNTEAFF. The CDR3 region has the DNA TGTGCCAGTAGTGATGTTCAGGGGAACACTGAAGCTTTCTTT.

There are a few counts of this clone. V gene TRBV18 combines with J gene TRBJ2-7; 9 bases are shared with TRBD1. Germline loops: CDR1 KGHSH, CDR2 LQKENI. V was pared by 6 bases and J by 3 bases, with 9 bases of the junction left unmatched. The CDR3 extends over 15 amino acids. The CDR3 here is CASSRTGGDFYEQYF. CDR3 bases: TGTGCCAGCTCGCGCACAGGGGGCGACTTCTACGAGCAGTACTTC.

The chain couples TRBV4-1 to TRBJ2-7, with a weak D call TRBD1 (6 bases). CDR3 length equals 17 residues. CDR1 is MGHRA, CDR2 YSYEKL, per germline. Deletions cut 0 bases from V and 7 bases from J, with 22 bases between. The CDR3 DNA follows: TGCGCCAGCAGCCAAGATCGCGTCAGGGGTTTGATCGGGGAGCAGTACTTC. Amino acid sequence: CASSQDRVRGLIGEQYF.

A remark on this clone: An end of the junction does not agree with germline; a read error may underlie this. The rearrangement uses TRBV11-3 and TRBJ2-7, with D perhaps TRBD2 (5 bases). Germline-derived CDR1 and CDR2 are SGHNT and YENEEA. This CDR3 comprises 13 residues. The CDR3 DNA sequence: TGTGCCAGCAGCCCCGGGATGTCCTCCGAGCAGTACTTC. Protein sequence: CASSPGMSSEQYF.

CDR3 residues: CASSVGAGGSQETQYF. The CDR3 DNA reads as TGTGCCAGCAGCGTAGGGGCGGGAGGGTCACAAGAGACCCAGTACTTC. This chain joins TRBV9 and TRBJ2-5; 9 bases match TRBD2. CDR1 SGDLS and CDR2 YYNGEE come from the germline V gene. Trimming at V came to 0 bases and at J to 2 bases, leaving 5 bases not matched to a gene. The CDR3 covers 16 residues.

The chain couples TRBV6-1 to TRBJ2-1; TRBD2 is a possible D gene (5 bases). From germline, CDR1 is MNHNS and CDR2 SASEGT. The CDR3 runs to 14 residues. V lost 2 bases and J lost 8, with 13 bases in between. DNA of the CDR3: TGTGCCAGCAGTGAAAGGACTGGAGGATATGAGCAGTTCTTC. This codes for CASSERTGGYEQFF.

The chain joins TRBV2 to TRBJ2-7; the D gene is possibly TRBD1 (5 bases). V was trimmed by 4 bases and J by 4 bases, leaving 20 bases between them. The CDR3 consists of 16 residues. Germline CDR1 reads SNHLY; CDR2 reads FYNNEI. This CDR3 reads CASSGDGAANGYEQYF. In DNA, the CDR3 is TGTGCCAGCAGTGGTGATGGGGCAGCCAATGGTTACGAGCAGTACTTC. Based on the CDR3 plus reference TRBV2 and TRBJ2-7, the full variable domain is EPEVTQTPSHQVTQMGQEVILRCVPISNHLYFYWYRQILGQKVEFLVSFYNNEISEKSEIFDDQFSVERPDGSNFTLKIRSTKLEDSAMYFCASSGDGAANGYEQYFGPGTRLTVT.

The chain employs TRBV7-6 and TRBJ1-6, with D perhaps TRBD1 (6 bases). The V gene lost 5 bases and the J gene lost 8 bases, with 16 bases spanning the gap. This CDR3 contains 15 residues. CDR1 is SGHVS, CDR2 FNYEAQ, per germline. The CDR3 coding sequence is TGTGCCAGCAGCCTTGGACAGATAAAGGATTCACCCCTCCACTTT. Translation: CASSLGQIKDSPLHF.

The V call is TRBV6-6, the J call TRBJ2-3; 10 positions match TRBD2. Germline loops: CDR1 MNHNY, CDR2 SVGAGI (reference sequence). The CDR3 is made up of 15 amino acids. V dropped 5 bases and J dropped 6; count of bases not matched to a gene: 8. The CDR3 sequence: CASSTLAGVPDTQYF. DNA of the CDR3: TGTGCCAGCAGTACCCTAGCGGGAGTTCCCGATACGCAGTATTTT.

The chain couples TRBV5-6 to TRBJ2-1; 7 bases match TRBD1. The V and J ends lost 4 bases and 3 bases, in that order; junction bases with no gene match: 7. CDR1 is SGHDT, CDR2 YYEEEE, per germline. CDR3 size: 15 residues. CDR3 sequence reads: CASSVRDRGYNEQFF. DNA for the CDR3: TGTGCCAGCAGCGTCCGGGACAGAGGCTACAATGAGCAGTTCTTC. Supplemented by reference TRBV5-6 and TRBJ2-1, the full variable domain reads DAGVTQSPTHLIKTRGQQVTLRCSPKSGHDTVSWYQQALGQGPQFIFQYYEEEERQRGNFPDRFSGHQFPNYSSELNVNALLLGDSALYLCASSVRDRGYNEQFFGPGTRLTVL.

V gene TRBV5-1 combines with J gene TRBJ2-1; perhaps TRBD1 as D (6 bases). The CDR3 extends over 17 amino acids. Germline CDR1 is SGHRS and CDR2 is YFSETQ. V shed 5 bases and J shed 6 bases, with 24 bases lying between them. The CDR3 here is CASSLQGPHLPSNEQFF. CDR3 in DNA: TGCGCCAGCAGTCTACAGGGACCTCACCTTCCGTCCAATGAGCAGTTCTTC.

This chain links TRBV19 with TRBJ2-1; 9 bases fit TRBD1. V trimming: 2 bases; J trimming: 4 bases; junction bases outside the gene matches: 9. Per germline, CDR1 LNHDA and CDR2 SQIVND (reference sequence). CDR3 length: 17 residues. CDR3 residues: CASSIIPDRGDYNEQFF. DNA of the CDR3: TGTGCCAGTAGTATAATCCCAGACAGGGGGGATTACAATGAGCAGTTCTTC. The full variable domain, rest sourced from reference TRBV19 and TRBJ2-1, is DGGITQSPKYLFRKEGQNVTLSCEQNLNHDAMYWYRQDPGQGLRLIYYSQIVNDFQKGDIAEGYSVSREKKESFPLTVTSAQKNPTAFYLCASSIIPDRGDYNEQFFGPGTRLTVL.

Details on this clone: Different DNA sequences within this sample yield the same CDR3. The CDR3 DNA reads TGTGCCAGTAGTATAAGAGCAACTAATGAAAAACTGTTTTTT. This translates into CASSIRATNEKLFF. V gene TRBV19 combines with J gene TRBJ1-4; D gene unclear. CDR3 length: 14 residues. V dropped 2 bases and J dropped 0 bases, with 4 bases sitting between them. CDR1 and CDR2 from the germline V gene are LNHDA and SQIVND (reference sequence).

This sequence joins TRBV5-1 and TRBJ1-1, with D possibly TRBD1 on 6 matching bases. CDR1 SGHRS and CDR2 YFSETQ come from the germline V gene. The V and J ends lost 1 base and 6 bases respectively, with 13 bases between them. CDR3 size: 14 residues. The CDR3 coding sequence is TGCGCCAGCAGCTTGAAGGGGGATGGCGCTGAAGCTTTCTTT. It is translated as CASSLKGDGAEAFF.